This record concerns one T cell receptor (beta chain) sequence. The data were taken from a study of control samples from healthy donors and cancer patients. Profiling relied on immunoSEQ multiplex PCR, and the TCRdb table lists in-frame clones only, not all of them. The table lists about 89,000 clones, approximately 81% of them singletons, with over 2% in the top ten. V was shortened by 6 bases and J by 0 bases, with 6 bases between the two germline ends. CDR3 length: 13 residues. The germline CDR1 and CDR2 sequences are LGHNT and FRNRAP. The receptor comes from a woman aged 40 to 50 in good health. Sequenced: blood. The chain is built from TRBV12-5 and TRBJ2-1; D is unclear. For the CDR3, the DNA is TGTGCTAGTGGCCCAAGCTCCTACAATGAGCAGTTCTTC. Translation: CASGPSSYNEQFF.